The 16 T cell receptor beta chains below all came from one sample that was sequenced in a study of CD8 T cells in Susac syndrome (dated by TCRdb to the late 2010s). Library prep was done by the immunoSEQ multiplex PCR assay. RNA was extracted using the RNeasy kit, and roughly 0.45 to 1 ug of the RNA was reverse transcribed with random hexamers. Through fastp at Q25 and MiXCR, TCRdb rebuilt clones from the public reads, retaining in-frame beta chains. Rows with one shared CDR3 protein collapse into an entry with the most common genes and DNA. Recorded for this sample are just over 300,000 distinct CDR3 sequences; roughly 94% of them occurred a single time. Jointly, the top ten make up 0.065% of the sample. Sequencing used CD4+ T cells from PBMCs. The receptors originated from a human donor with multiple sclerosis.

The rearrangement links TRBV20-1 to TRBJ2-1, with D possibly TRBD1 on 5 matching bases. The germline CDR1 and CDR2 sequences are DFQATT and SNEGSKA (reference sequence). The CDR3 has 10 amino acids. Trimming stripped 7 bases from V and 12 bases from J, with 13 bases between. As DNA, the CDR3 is TGCAGTGTCGCGGACACAGTGCAGTTCTTC. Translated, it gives CSVADTVQFF.

The CDR3 region has the DNA TGCGCCAGCAGCTTGGAACTTACGGCGGAGACCCAGTACTTC. This gives the protein CASSLELTAETQYF. The chain is built from TRBV5-1 and TRBJ2-5; D call uncertain. Trimming took 0 bases from V and 5 from J, leaving 11 bases between them. Germline V lookup: CDR1 SGHRS, CDR2 YFSETQ. CDR3 length: 14 amino acids. Full variable domain (rest looked up from reference TRBV5-1 and TRBJ2-5): KAGVTQTPRYLIKTRGQQVTLSCSPISGHRSVSWYQQTPGQGLQFLFEYFSETQRNKGNFPGRFSGRQFSNSRSEMNVSTLELGDSALYLCASSLELTAETQYFGPGTRLLVL.

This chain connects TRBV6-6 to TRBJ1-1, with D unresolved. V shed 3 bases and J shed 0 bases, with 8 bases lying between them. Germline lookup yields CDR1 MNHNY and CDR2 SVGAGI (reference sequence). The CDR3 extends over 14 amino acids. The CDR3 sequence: CASSYDRLNTEAFF. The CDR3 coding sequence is TGTGCCAGCAGTTATGACCGGTTGAACACTGAAGCTTTCTTT.

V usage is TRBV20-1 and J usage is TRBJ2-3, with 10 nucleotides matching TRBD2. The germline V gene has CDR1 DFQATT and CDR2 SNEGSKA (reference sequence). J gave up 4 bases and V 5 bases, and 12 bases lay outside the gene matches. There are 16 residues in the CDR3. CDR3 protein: CSAHFSGGAVADTQYF. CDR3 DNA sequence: TGCAGTGCTCACTTCAGCGGGGGGGCCGTTGCAGATACGCAGTATTTT.

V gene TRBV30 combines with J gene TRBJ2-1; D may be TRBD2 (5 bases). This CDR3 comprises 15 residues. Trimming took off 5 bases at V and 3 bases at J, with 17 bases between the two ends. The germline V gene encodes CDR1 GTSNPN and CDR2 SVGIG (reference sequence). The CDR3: CAWSRTSLDYNEQFF. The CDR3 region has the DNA TGTGCCTGGTCCAGAACTAGTTTGGACTACAATGAGCAGTTCTTC.

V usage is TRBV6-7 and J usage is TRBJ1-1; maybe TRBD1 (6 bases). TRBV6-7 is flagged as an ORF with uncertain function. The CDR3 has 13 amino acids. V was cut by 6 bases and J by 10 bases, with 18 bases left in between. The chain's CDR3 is CASSLGGAGPAFF. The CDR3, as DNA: TGTGCCAGCAGCCTCGGGGGGGCAGGGCCAGCTTTCTTT.

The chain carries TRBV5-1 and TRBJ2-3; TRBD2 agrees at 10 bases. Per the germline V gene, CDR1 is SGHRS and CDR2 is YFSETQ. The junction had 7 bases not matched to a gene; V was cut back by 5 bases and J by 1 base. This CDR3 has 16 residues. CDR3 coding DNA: TGCGCCAGCAGACAACCCGGGACTAGCGGCACAGATACGCAGTATTTT. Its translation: CASRQPGTSGTDTQYF. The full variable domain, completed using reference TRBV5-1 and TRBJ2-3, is KAGVTQTPRYLIKTRGQQVTLSCSPISGHRSVSWYQQTPGQGLQFLFEYFSETQRNKGNFPGRFSGRQFSNSRSEMNVSTLELGDSALYLCASRQPGTSGTDTQYFGPGTRLTVL.

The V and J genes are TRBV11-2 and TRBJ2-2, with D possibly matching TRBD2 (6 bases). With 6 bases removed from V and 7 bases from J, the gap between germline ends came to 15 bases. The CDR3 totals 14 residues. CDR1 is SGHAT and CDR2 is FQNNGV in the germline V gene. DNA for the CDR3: TGTGCCAGCAGAAACCTCGGGGGTGGCGGGGAGCTGTTTTTT. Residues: CASRNLGGGGELFF.

CDR3 DNA sequence: TGTGCCTGGAGTACCGGACAGGGATGGTCAGCGGATACGCAGTATTTT. Its protein is CAWSTGQGWSADTQYF. This sequence joins TRBV30 and TRBJ2-3; 8 nucleotides line up with TRBD1. The V and J ends lost 2 bases and 6 bases, in that order; junction bases with no gene match: 13. This CDR3 region has 16 residues. CDR1 is GTSNPN and CDR2 is SVGIG in the germline V gene (reference sequence).

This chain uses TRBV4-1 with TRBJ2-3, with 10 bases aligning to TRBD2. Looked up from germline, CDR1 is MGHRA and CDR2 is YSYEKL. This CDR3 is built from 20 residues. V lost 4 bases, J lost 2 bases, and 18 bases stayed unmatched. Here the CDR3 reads CASSRALAGMGRGTTDTQYF. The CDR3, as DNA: TGCGCCAGCAGCCGAGCACTAGCGGGGATGGGGAGGGGAACCACAGATACGCAGTATTTT.

The CDR3 DNA sequence: TGTGCCACCAGTGATGCCGGGGGGATGAACACTGAAGCTTTCTTT. Protein: CATSDAGGMNTEAFF. This chain connects TRBV24-1 to TRBJ1-1, with a weak D call TRBD1 (5 bases). The length of the CDR3 is 15 residues. With 3 bases removed from V and 0 bases from J, the gap between germline ends came to 10 bases. CDR1 and CDR2 from the germline V gene are KGHDR and SFDVKD.

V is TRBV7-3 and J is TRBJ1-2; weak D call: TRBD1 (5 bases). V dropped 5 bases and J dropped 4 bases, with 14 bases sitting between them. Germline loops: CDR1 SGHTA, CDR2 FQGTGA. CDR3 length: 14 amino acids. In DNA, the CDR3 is TGTGCCAGCAGCCCCAACGGGGCCATCTATGGCTACACCTTC. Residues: CASSPNGAIYGYTF.

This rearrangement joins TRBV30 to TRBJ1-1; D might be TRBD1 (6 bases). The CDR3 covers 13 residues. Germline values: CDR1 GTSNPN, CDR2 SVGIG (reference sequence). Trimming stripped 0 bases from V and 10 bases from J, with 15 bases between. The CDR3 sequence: CAWSVYRVKSAFF. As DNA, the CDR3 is TGTGCCTGGAGTGTGTACAGGGTAAAATCAGCTTTCTTT.

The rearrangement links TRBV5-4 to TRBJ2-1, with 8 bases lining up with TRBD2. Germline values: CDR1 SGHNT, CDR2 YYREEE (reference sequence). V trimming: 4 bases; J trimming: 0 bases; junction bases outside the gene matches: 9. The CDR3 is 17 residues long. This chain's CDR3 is CASSAPSGFSSYNEQFF. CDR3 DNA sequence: TGTGCCAGCAGCGCACCTAGCGGGTTTAGCTCCTACAATGAGCAGTTCTTC.

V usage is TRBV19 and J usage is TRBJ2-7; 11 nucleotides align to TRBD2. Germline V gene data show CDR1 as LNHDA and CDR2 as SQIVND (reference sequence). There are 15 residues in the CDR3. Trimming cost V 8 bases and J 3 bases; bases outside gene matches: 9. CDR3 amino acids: CASSIGGTSGYEQYF. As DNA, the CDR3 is TGTGCCAGTTCAATAGGAGGGACTAGCGGCTACGAGCAGTACTTC. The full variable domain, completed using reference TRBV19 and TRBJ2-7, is DGGITQSPKYLFRKEGQNVTLSCEQNLNHDAMYWYRQDPGQGLRLIYYSQIVNDFQKGDIAEGYSVSREKKESFPLTVTSAQKNPTAFYLCASSIGGTSGYEQYFGPGTRLTVT.

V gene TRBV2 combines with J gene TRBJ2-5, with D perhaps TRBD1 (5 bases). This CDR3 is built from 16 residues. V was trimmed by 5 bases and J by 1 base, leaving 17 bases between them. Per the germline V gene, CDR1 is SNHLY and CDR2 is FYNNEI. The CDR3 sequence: CASSTPPGQAQETQYF. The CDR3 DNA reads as TGTGCCAGCAGTACGCCTCCAGGGCAGGCCCAAGAGACCCAGTACTTC. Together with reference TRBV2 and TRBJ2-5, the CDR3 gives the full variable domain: EPEVTQTPSHQVTQMGQEVILRCVPISNHLYFYWYRQILGQKVEFLVSFYNNEISEKSEIFDDQFSVERPDGSNFTLKIRSTKLEDSAMYFCASSTPPGQAQETQYFGPGTRLLVL.